Given below is one T cell receptor beta chain in context. Original analysis: In the immunoSEQ data, sequences were junction-only and lacked quality scores, so filtering differed. Clones were read by immunoSEQ multiplex PCR, and TCRdb kept only the in-frame ones, dropping some. That table is the source of V, J and clone size, and D and trimming were worked out from the DNA. The table lists 2,500,000 or so clones, around 92% of them singletons, with 0.3% to 0.45% in the top ten. The data derive from a study of shared clonotypes between healthy human individuals. Both subsets, CD45RA+ naive and CD45RA-negative memory, were split from the CD4+ cells. This CDR3 spans 15 amino acids. Germline values: CDR1 MDHEN, CDR2 SYDVKM. V lost 3 bases and J lost 9, with 18 bases in between.

Sequencing was done on a sample of naive CD4+ T cells from PBMCs. As to subset: CD45RA+ positively selected. The V and J genes are TRBV28 and TRBJ1-5; D may be TRBD1 (5 bases). This TCR derives from a man aged 18 to 29 in good health. Some clones in this sample may be carry-over from other donors' samples. The CDR3 DNA reads as TGTGCCAGCAGTTTTAGACAGACCCAGGCCAGGCCCCAGCATTTT. Protein sequence: CASSFRQTQARPQHF.